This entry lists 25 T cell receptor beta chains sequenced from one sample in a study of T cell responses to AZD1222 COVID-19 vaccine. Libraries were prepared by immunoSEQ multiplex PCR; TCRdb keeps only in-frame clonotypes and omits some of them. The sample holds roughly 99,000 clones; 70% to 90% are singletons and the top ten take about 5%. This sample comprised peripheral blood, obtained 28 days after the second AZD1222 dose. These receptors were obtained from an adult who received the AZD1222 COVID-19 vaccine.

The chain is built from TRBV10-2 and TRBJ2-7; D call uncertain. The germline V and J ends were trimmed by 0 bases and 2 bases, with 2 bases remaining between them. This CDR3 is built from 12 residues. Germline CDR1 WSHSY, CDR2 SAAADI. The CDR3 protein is CASSESAYEQYF. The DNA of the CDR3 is TGCGCCAGCAGTGAGTCAGCCTACGAGCAGTACTTC.

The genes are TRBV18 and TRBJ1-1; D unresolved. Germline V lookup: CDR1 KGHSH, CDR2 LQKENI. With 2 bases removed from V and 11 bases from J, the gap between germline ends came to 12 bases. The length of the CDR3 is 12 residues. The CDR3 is CASSPDLSGAFF. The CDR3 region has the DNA TGTGCCAGCTCACCAGACTTATCCGGCGCTTTCTTT.

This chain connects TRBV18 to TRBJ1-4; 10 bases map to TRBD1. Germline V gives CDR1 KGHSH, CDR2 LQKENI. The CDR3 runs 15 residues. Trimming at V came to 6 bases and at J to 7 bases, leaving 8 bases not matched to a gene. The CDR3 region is CASSPGQGGGEKLFF. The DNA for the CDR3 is TGTGCCAGCTCCCCTGGACAGGGGGGTGGTGAAAAACTGTTTTTT.

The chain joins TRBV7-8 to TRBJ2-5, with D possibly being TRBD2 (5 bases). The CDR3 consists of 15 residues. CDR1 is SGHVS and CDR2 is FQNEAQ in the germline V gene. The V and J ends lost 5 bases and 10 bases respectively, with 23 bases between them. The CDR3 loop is CASSPTGGFGDGQYF. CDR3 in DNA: TGTGCCAGCAGCCCAACCGGTGGGTTCGGGGATGGCCAGTACTTC.

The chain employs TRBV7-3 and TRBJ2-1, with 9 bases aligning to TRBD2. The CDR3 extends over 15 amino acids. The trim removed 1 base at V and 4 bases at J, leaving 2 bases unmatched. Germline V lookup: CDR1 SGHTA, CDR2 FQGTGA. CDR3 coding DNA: TGTGCCAGCAGCTTAAGCGGGGGGGCGTACAATGAGCAGTTCTTC. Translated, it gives CASSLSGGAYNEQFF.

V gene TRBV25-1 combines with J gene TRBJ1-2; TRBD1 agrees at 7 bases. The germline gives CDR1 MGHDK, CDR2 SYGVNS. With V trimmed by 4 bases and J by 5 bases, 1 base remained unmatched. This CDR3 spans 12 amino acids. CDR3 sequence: CASSAGGYGYTF. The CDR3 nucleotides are TGTGCCAGCAGTGCAGGGGGATATGGCTACACCTTC.

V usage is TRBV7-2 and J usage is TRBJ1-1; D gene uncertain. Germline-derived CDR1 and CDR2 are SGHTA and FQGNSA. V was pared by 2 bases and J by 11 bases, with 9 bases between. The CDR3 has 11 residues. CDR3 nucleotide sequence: TGTGCCAGCAGCTTACAGAAAGCGGCTTTCTTT. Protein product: CASSLQKAAFF.

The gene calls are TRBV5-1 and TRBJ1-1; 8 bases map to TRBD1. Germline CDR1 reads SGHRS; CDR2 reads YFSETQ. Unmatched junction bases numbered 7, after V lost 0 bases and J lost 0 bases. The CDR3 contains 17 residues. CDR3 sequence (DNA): TGCGCCAGCAGCTTGGGACAGGGGTACCTCATGAACACTGAAGCTTTCTTT. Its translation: CASSLGQGYLMNTEAFF.

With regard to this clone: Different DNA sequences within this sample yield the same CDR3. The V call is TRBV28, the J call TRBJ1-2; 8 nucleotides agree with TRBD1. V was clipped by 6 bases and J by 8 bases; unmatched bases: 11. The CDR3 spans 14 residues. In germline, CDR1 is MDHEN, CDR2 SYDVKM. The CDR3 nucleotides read TGTGCCAGCAGCCTAGGGCAGGGGGCGTACGGCTACACCTTC. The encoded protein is CASSLGQGAYGYTF.

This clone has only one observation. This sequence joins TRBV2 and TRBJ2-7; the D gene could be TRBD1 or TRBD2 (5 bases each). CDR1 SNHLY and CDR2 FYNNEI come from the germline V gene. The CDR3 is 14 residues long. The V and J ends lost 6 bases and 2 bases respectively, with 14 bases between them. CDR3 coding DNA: TGTGCCAGCAGCTTCATAACGGGACCCTACGAGCAGTACTTC. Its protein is CASSFITGPYEQYF.

The CDR3 sequence is CASSQVPGNNQPQHF. CDR3 in DNA: TGTGCCAGCAGCCAAGTCCCCGGGAACAATCAGCCCCAGCATTTT. The chain couples TRBV3-1 (or the pseudogene TRBV3-2) to TRBJ1-5; no clear D gene. This CDR3 region has 15 residues. Trimming shortened V by 1 base and J by 3 bases, and 10 bases separated the two germline ends. The V gene's germline CDR1 is LGHDT and CDR2 YNNKEL (reference sequence).

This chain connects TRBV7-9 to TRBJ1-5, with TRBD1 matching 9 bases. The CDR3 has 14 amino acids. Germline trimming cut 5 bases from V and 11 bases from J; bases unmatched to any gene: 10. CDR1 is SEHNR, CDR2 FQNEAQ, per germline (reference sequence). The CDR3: CASSLDRGITTQHF. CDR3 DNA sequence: TGTGCCAGCAGCCTCGACAGGGGGATAACGACCCAGCATTTT.

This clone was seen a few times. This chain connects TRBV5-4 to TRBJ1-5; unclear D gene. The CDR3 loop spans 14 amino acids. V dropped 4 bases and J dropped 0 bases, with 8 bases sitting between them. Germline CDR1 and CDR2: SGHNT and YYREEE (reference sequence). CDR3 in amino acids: CASSPGISNQPQHF. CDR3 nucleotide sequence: TGTGCCAGCAGCCCGGGCATTAGCAATCAGCCCCAGCATTTT.

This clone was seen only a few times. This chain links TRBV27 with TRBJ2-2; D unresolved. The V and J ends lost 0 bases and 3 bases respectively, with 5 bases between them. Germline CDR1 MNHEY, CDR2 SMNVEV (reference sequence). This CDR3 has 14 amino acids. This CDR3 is CASSLSTHTGELFF. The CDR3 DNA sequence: TGTGCCAGCAGTTTATCCACTCACACCGGGGAGCTGTTTTTT.

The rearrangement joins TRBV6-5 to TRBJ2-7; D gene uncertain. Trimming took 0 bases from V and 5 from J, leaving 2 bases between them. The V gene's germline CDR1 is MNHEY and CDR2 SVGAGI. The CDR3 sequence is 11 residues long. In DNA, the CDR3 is TGTGCCAGCAGTTACTCGAACGAGCAGTACTTC. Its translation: CASSYSNEQYF.

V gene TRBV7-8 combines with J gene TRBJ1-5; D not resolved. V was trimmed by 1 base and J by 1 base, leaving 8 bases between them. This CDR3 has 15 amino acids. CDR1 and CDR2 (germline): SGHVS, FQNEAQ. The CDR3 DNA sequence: TGTGCCAGCAGCTTAGGAGTTTGGAGCAATCAGCCCCAGCATTTT. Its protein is CASSLGVWSNQPQHF.

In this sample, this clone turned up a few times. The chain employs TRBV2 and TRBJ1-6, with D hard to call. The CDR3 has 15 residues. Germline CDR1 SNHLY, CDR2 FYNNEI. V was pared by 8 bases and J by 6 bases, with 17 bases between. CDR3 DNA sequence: TGTGCCAGCCAAAAAGACGCTTCCAGTAATTCACCCCTCCACTTT. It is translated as CASQKDASSNSPLHF.

Here the CDR3 DNA reads TGTGCCAGCAGCTTCGGGGGGGAGCAGTACTTC. Its translation: CASSFGGEQYF. The chain carries TRBV7-9 and TRBJ2-7, with 7 bases lining up with TRBD2. Germline V gene lookup returns CDR1 SEHNR and CDR2 FQNEAQ (reference sequence). The CDR3 sequence is 11 residues long. V was pared by 3 bases and J by 7 bases, with 0 bases of the junction left unmatched.

The CDR3 DNA follows: TGTGCCAGCAGCTTACCAAGTCGGGGTTTAGGCTACACCTTC. This sequence encodes CASSLPSRGLGYTF. The rearrangement uses TRBV7-8 and TRBJ1-2; D gene ambiguous. Germline V gene sequence: CDR1 SGHVS, CDR2 FQNEAQ. V shed 2 bases and J shed 8 bases, with 15 bases lying between them. The CDR3 is 14 amino acids.

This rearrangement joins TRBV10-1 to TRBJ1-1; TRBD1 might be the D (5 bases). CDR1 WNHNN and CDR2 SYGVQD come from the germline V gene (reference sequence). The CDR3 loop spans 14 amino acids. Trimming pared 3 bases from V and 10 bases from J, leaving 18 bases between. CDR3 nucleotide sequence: TGCGCCAGCAGTGATCAGGGATGGGGCAGCGGAGCTTTCTTT. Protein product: CASSDQGWGSGAFF.

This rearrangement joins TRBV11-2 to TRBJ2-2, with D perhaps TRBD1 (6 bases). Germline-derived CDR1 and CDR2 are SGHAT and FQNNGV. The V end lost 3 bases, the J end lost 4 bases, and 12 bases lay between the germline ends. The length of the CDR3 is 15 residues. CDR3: CASSFRGRGTGELFF. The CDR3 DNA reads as TGTGCCAGCAGCTTCAGGGGCCGCGGCACCGGGGAGCTGTTTTTT.

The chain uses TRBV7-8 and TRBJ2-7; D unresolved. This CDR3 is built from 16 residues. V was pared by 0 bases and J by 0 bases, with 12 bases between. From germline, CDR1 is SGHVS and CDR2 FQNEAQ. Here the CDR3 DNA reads TGTGCCAGCAGCTTAGCGCCCCGGGCCAGCTCCTACGAGCAGTACTTC. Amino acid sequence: CASSLAPRASSYEQYF.

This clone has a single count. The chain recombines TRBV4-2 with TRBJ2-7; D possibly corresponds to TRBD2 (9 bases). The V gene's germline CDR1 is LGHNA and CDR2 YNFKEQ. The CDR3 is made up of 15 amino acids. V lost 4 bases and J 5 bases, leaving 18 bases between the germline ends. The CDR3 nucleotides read TGTGCCAGCAGCCCAGGGGGCGGGGGGGTCGACGAGCAGTACTTC. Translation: CASSPGGGGVDEQYF.

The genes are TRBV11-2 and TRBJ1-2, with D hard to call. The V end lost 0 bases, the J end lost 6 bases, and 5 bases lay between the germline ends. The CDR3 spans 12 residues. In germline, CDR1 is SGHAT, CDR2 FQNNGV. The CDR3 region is CASSLDAHGYTF. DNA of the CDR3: TGTGCCAGCAGCTTAGACGCCCATGGCTACACCTTC.

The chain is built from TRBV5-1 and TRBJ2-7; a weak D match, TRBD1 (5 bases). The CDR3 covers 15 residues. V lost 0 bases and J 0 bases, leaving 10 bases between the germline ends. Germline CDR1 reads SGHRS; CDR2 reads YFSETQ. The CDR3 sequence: CASSLAREASYEQYF. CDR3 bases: TGCGCCAGCAGCTTGGCCAGGGAAGCCTCCTACGAGCAGTACTTC.